This TCR beta chain was profiled in a study of long-term antiretroviral therapy in people with HIV. Study-wide points: It was observed that HIV repertoires exhibited narrower CDR3 length ranges than controls. Diversity remained lower than transplant donor controls, even though it increased after ART.

An immunoSEQ assay, version v3.0, was performed at survey level. Using immunoSEQ multiplex PCR, the repertoire was profiled, and TCRdb retains in-frame clones only, with some absent. Of 35,000 or so clones in the sample, over 75% were seen once. Prior to DNA extraction, the samples held about 0.95-10 million cryopreserved PBMC. Concerning this clone: No antigen is known for it.

Germline trimming cut 4 bases from V and 6 bases from J; bases unmatched to any gene: 4. This CDR3 has 15 residues. Germline V gives CDR1 SGHTA, CDR2 FQGNSA. The source is a man between 18 and 29 years old with HIV. The chain combines TRBV7-2 with TRBJ2-7, with 15 bases matching TRBD2. The sequenced sample was unsorted PBMCs, obtained 2.2 years after starting antiretroviral therapy. This chain's CDR3 is CASSSGLAGGREQYF. CDR3 DNA: TGTGCCAGCAGCTCAGGACTAGCGGGGGGGCGCGAGCAGTACTTC.